The clone carrying this TCR beta chain showed up just a few times. Described time point: pre-sensitization, week 0. Treatment described: therapeutic diphenylcyclopropenone sensitization with weekly scalp DPC. The donor pool consisted of alopecia patients aged 18 to 70 years, considered suitable for DPC. Germline trimming cut 1 base from V and 6 bases from J; bases unmatched to any gene: 1. Looked up from germline, CDR1 is SGHVS and CDR2 is FQNEAQ. The CDR3 extends over 14 amino acids. This record belongs to a study of human T cells and chemical hapten exposure. About the research overall: After 6 days, upper back 0.01% DPC patch tests were scored.

TCRdb re-derived calls from the RACE reads in MiXCR, one entry per CDR3 protein. The sample carries over 70,000 distinct CDR3 sequences, about 14% recorded once. The sequence was obtained from a woman between 50 and 59 years old with alopecia areata. Some clones in this sample may be carry-over from other donors' samples. The sample consisted of whole blood, taken in connection with sensitization to the hapten diphenylcyclopropenone (DPC). The chain combines TRBV7-8 with TRBJ2-1, with TRBD1 identical over 9 bases. In DNA, the CDR3 is TGTGCCAGCAGCTTAGGGGACAGGGTCAATGAGCAGTTCTTC. The encoded protein is CASSLGDRVNEQFF.